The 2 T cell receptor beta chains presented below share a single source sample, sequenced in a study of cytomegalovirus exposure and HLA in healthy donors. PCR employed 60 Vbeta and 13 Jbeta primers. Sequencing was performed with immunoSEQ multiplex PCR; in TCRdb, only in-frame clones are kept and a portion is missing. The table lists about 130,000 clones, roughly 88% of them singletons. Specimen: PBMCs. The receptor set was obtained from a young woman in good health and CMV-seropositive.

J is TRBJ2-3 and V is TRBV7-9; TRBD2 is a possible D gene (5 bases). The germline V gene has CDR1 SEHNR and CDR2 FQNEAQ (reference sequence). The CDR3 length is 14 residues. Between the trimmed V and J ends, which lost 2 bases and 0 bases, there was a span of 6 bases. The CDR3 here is CASSLTGSTDTQYF. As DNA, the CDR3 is TGTGCCAGCAGCTTAACGGGGAGCACAGATACGCAGTATTTT. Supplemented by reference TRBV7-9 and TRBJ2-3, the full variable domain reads DTGVSQNPRHKITKRGQNVTFRCDPISEHNRLYWYRQTLGQGPEFLTYFQNEAQLEKSRLLSDRFSAERPKGSFSTLEIQRTEQGDSAMYLCASSLTGSTDTQYFGPGTRLTVL.

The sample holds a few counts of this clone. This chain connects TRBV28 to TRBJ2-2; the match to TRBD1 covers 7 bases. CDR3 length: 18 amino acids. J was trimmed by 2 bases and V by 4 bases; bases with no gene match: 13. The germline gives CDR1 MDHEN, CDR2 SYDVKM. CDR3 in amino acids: CASSSLQTGRYNTGELFF. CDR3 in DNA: TGTGCCAGCAGTTCACTACAGACAGGGCGGTATAACACCGGGGAGCTGTTTTTT.